This section outlines one TCR beta chain sequence together with its context. The data are from a study of blood T cell repertoires in COVID-19. Study information: Material from acute and convalescent COVID-19 was sourced from the United States, Italy and Spain. T cells, B-cell-depleted T cells, or PBMCs provided the cDNA or gDNA that served as material.

Exposed participants encountered a COVID-19 case during the 2 weeks preceding study entry. In the authors' workflow: Reference gene primer amplification yielded estimated nucleated cell counts. Using immunoSEQ multiplex PCR, the repertoire was profiled, and TCRdb retains in-frame clones only, with some absent. The V and J calls and clone size are taken from that table; D and trimming were inferred from the DNA. The sample lists 200,000 to 250,000 clones; 83% were seen once. J lost 5 bases, V lost 4 bases, and 10 bases had no gene match. Germline CDR1 reads LNHDA; CDR2 reads SQIVND (reference sequence). This CDR3 is 15 amino acids long.

The receptor was derived from a woman aged 40 to 50 who had been exposed to COVID-19. The rearrangement joins TRBV19 to TRBJ1-1, with TRBD1 matching 7 bases. Sequenced sample: PBMCs or T cells enriched from blood (not recorded which). For the CDR3, the DNA is TGTGCCAGTAGTACCGGGACAGCGCCGGTGACTGAAGCTTTCTTT. This sequence encodes CASSTGTAPVTEAFF.